This TCR beta chain is from a study of monozygotic twins with inflammatory bowel disease (dated by TCRdb to the late 2010s). Study-level background: The complete study included about 30 monozygotic twin pairs: 19 IBD-discordant Danish pairs and nine German pairs, of which four were IBD-concordant and five were IBD-discordant. Each individual had, on average, about 151 000 unique TCRalpha sequences and 181 000 unique TCRbeta sequences available for analysis. Disease-associated traits were sought mainly through comparisons between IBD patients and their genetically identical healthy co-twins within discordant pairs.

From each donor, a roughly 2.7 ml peripheral blood sample was collected into PAXgene tubes and kept at -80 degrees C. Total RNA was isolated from whole blood with the PAXgene blood miRNA kit on an automated QIAcube, without T cell sorting. Deep TCRalpha and TCRbeta repertoire profiling with unique molecular barcoding was performed on peripheral blood of monozygotic twin pairs concordant or discordant for inflammatory bowel disease. Smoking habits were recorded for all twin pairs, and each individual was classified as a current, former or never smoker. What the authors observed across the whole study: No single strong signal or clonotype linked to IBD turned up in the results, so the idea that one exists was not supported. The analysis was unable to tell apart different T cell subtypes. Compared with healthy twins, IBD patients had fewer clonotypes in common with other individuals, a difference most pronounced in patients showing signs of disease activity. Repertoire similarity did not differ between concordant and discordant twins, which could be due to limited statistical power. Because patients were on differing immunosuppressive treatments, the repertoires may have picked up extra background noise and inter-individual variability. A decrease in TCRbeta repertoire diversity, as measured by inverse Simpson index, was observed in IBD patients compared with their healthy co-twins.

The library was made by 5' RACE. Each TCR library was prepared from roughly 3.5 ug of total RNA. For each sample, cDNA was synthesized in eight separate reactions using SMARTScribe reverse transcriptase. During cDNA synthesis, template switching was used to introduce unique molecular identifiers that contained a 6-nucleotide sample barcode. Two nested PCRs of approximately 16 and 10 cycles amplified the TCRalpha and TCRbeta cDNA, and bead purification followed each PCR. Before amplification, the cDNA was treated with uracil DNA-glycosylase and purified using the QIAquick PCR purification kit. The second PCR added Illumina TruSeq-compatible adapters along with sample-specific barcodes. TapeStation and Qubit were used to check library quality and concentration, and roughly 5.5 ng of each library was pooled. The pooled libraries were sequenced with 2 x 100 bp reads and custom sequencing primers on an Illumina HiSeq2500 single-index Rapid Run. Concerning the study's data processing: MiGEC version 1.2.6 was used for UMI-based consensus assembly, which corrected PCR and sequencing errors. MiXCR version 2.1.1 was used to carry out V(D)J alignment, clonotype assembly and CDR3 extraction. To normalise gene usage, clonotype sharing and MAIT/NKT TCR abundance, the top 1000, 10 000 and 20 000 clonotypes in each sample were analysed. Diversity was computed as the inverse Simpson index with the vegan R package after downsampling to 27 000 UMIs. Paired Mann-Whitney U tests were applied to discordant twin pairs, with Benjamini-Hochberg correction for multiple testing. After reprocessing by TCRdb, each CDR3 protein sequence is one entry, and no DNA is given. These V and J calls derive from TCRdb rather than the authors' analysis. This sample's table contains 70,000 to 95,000 distinct CDR3 sequences. Approximately 7% of the sample is held by the ten biggest clonotypes.

With respect to this clonotype: Its specific antigen is unknown.

Based on the germline V gene, the CDR1 and CDR2 sequences are SGDLS and YYNGEE. The CDR3 goes from the cysteine to the phenylalanine over 14 residues. Only the protein is available. The TCR sequence derives from a human donor with ulcerative colitis or Crohn's disease, or a healthy co-twin of an affected twin (not recorded which). Material: blood. The chain is assembled from TRBV9 and TRBJ2-1; TCRdb's D gene call, TRBD2, goes unchecked for lack of DNA. Here the CDR3 is given as CASSVSGGEREQFF. Where the CDR3 stops, the reference TRBV9 and TRBJ2-1 genes take over; the full variable domain is DSGVTQTPKHLITATGQRVTLRCSPRSGDLSVYWYQQSLDQGLQFLIQYYNGEERAKGNILERFSAQQFPDLHSELNLSSLELGDSALYFCASSVSGGEREQFFGPGTRLTVL.